This T cell receptor beta chain was observed in a study of response to subunit inactivated influenza vaccine. TCRdb called the RT-PCR reads again in MiXCR, with one record for every CDR3 protein. This sample has 400,000 to 650,000 distinct CDR3 sequences, with 7.2% found just once. CDR3 length equals 15 residues. The V end was cut by 4 bases, the J end by 7 bases, with 15 bases between. Germline lookup yields CDR1 SGDLS and CDR2 YYNGEE. This clonotype was recorded at least ten times. Sequences were derived from PBMCs from blood, sampled less than 25 months after vaccination. This sequence joins TRBV9 and TRBJ1-6; D remains unclear. This receptor was taken from a man in his fifties or sixties who received an inactivated influenza vaccine. CDR3 bases: TGTGCCAGCAGCCCTCGTTGGGAGGCGAATTCACCCCTCCACTTT. It translates to CASSPRWEANSPLHF.